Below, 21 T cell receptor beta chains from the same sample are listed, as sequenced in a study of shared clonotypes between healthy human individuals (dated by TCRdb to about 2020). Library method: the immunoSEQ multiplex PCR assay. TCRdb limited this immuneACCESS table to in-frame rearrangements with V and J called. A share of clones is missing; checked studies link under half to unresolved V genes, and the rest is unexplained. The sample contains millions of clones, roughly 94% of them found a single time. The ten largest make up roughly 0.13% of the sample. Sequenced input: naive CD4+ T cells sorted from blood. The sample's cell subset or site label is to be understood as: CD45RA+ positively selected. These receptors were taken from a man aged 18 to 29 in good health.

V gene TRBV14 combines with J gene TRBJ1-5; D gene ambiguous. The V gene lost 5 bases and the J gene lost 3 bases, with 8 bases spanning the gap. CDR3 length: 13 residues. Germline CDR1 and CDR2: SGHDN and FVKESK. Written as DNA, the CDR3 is TGTGCCAGCAGCAGGGATTTCAATCAGCCCCAGCATTTT. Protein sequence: CASSRDFNQPQHF.

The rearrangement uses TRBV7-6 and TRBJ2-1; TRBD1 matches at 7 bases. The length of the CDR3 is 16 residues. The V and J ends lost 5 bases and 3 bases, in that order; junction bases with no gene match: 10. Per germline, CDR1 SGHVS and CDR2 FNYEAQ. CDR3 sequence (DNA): TGTGCCAGCAGCCCTCTTGGGCAGGGGGTCTACAATGAGCAGTTCTTC. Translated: CASSPLGQGVYNEQFF. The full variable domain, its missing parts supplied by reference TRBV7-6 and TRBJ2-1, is GAGVSQSPRYKVTKRGQDVALRCDPISGHVSLYWYRQALGQGPEFLTYFNYEAQQDKSGLPNDRFSAERPEGSISTLTIQRTEQRDSAMYRCASSPLGQGVYNEQFFGPGTRLTVL.

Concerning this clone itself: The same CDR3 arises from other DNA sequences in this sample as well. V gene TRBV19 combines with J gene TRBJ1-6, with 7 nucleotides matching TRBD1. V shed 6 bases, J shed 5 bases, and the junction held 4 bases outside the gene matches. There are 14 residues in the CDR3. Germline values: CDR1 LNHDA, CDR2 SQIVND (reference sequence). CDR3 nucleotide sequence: TGTGCCAGTAGCGGTGACAGGGATAATTCACCCCTCCACTTT. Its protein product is CASSGDRDNSPLHF.

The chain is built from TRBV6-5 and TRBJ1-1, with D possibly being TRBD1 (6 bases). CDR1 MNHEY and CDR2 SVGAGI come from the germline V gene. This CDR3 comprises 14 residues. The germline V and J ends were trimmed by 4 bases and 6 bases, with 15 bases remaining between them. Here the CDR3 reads CASSSRQAVSEAFF. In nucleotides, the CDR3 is TGTGCCAGCAGTTCCCGACAGGCAGTGTCTGAAGCTTTCTTT.

CDR3 amino acids: CASSLNMGRTGEVGNEQYF. The CDR3 region has the DNA TGTGCCAGCAGCTTAAATATGGGCCGGACAGGGGAAGTCGGAAACGAGCAGTACTTC. The chain joins TRBV7-9 to TRBJ2-7; the match to TRBD1 covers 9 bases. This CDR3 region has 19 residues. V dropped 2 bases and J dropped 5; count of bases not matched to a gene: 19. The germline gives CDR1 SEHNR, CDR2 FQNEAQ (reference sequence).

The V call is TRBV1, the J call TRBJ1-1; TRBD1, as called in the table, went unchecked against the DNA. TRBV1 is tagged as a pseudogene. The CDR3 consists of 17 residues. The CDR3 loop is CTSSQDVTGGMNTEAFF. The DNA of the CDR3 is TGCACCAGCAGCCAAGATGTAACAGGCGGTATGAACACTGAAGCTTTCTTT.

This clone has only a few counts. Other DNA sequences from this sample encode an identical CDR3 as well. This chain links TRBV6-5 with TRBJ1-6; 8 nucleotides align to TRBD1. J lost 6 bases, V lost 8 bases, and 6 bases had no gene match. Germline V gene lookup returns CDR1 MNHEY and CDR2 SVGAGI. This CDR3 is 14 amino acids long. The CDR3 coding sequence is TGTGCCAGCTCGAGCGGACAGGGTAATTCACCCCTCCACTTT. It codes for CASSSGQGNSPLHF.

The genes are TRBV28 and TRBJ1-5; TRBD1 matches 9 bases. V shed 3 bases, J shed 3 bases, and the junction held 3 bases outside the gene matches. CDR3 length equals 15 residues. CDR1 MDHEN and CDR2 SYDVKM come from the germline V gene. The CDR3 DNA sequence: TGTGCCAGCAGTTTCCGGGACAGGGACAATCAGCCCCAGCATTTT. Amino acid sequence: CASSFRDRDNQPQHF.

The DNA for the CDR3 is TGTGCCATCAGTGAGACTGTGGGCCCAGATACGCAGTATTTT. Translation: CAISETVGPDTQYF. This chain uses TRBV10-3 with TRBJ2-3; D gene unclear. Trimming left V 2 bases short and J 4 bases short, with 10 bases between. Germline CDR1 and CDR2: ENHRY and SYGVKD. The CDR3 spans 14 residues.

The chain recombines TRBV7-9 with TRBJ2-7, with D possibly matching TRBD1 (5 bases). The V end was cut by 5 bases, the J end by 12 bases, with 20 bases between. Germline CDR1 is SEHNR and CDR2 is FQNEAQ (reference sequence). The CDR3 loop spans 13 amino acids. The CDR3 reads CASSQGASTSRYF. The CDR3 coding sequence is TGTGCCAGCAGCCAAGGGGCAAGTACGAGCAGGTACTTC.

The CDR3 bases are TGTGCCAGCAGCCAAAACCTTCCCGGGGGACGAGAGACCCAGTACTTC. Translating gives CASSQNLPGGRETQYF. The V gene is TRBV11-2, the J gene TRBJ2-5; D may be TRBD2 (6 bases). Trimming removed 5 bases from V and 4 bases from J, with 20 bases in between. The CDR3 runs to 16 residues. Germline V lookup: CDR1 SGHAT, CDR2 FQNNGV.

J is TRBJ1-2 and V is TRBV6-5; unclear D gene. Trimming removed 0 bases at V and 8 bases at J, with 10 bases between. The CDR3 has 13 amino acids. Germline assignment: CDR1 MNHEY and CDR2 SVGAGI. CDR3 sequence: CASSYSTIGGYTF. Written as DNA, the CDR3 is TGTGCCAGCAGTTACTCAACCATAGGGGGCTACACCTTC.

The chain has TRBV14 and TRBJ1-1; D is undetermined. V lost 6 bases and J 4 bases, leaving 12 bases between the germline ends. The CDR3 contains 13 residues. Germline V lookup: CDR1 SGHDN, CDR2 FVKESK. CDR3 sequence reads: CASSLTRLTEAFF. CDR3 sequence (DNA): TGTGCCAGCAGTCTTACACGGCTCACTGAAGCTTTCTTT.

CDR3 residues: CASSPTFSLGGASIYF. CDR3 bases: TGTGCCAGCAGTCCCACTTTTTCCCTGGGGGGGGCCTCCATATATTTT. The V and J genes are TRBV2 and TRBJ1-3, with D possibly TRBD1 on 6 matching bases. Germline CDR1 reads SNHLY; CDR2 reads FYNNEI. The CDR3 covers 16 residues. The V end was cut by 5 bases, the J end by 11 bases, with 25 bases between. The full variable domain, completed using reference TRBV2 and TRBJ1-3, is EPEVTQTPSHQVTQMGQEVILRCVPISNHLYFYWYRQILGQKVEFLVSFYNNEISEKSEIFDDQFSVERPDGSNFTLKIRSTKLEDSAMYFCASSPTFSLGGASIYFGEGSWLTVV.

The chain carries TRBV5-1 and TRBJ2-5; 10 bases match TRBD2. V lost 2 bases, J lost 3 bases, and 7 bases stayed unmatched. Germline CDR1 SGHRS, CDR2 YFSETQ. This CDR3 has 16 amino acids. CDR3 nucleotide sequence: TGCGCCAGCAGCTTCTCCGCCCTAGCGGGAGAAGAGACCCAGTACTTC. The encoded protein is CASSFSALAGEETQYF.

CDR3 nucleotide sequence: TGTGCCAGCAGCGTAGGCCGGCAGGAAATCTCTGGGGCCAACGTCCTGACTTTC. It is translated as CASSVGRQEISGANVLTF. The rearrangement links TRBV9 to TRBJ2-6; D unresolved. Germline V gives CDR1 SGDLS, CDR2 YYNGEE. V was pared by 0 bases and J by 0 bases, with 13 bases between. This CDR3 has 18 residues.

As DNA, the CDR3 is TGTGCCAGCAGCTTGAAGGTCTCAGGGGTCGAGACCCAGTACTTC. This codes for CASSLKVSGVETQYF. The chain joins TRBV5-4 to TRBJ2-5, with D possibly being TRBD1 (6 bases). V gave up 1 base and J gave up 5 bases, with 15 bases separating them. Germline CDR1 reads SGHNT; CDR2 reads YYREEE (reference sequence). This CDR3 is 15 amino acids long.

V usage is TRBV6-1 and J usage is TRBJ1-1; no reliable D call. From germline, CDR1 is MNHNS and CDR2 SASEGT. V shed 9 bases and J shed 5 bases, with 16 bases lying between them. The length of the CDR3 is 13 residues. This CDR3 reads CASNKDQWTEAFF. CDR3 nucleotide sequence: TGTGCCAGTAATAAGGACCAGTGGACTGAAGCTTTCTTT.

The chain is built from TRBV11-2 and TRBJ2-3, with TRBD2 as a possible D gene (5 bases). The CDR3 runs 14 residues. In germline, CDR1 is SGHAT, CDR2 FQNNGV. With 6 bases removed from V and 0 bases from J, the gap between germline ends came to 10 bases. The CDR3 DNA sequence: TGTGCCAGCAGAGATACTAGTAGCACAGATACGCAGTATTTT. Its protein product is CASRDTSSTDTQYF. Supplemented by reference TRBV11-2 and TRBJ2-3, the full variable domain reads EAGVAQSPRYKIIEKRQSVAFWCNPISGHATLYWYQQILGQGPKLLIQFQNNGVVDDSQLPKDRFSAERLKGVDSTLKIQPAKLEDSAVYLCASRDTSSTDTQYFGPGTRLTVL.

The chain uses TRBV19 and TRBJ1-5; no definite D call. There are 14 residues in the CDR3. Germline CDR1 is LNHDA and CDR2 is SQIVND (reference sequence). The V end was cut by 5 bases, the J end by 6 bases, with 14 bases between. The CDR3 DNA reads TGTGCCAGTAGTTCCTCAGCGGCTCGTCAGCCCCAGCATTTT. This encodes CASSSSAARQPQHF.

The CDR3 protein is CASSWGAALNTEAFF. The CDR3, as DNA: TGTGCCAGCAGTTGGGGGGCAGCCCTGAACACTGAAGCTTTCTTT. The gene calls are TRBV5-4 and TRBJ1-1, with a weak D call TRBD1 (6 bases). Trimming removed 5 bases at V and 0 bases at J, with 14 bases between. Germline CDR1 and CDR2: SGHNT and YYREEE (reference sequence). The CDR3 extends over 15 amino acids.